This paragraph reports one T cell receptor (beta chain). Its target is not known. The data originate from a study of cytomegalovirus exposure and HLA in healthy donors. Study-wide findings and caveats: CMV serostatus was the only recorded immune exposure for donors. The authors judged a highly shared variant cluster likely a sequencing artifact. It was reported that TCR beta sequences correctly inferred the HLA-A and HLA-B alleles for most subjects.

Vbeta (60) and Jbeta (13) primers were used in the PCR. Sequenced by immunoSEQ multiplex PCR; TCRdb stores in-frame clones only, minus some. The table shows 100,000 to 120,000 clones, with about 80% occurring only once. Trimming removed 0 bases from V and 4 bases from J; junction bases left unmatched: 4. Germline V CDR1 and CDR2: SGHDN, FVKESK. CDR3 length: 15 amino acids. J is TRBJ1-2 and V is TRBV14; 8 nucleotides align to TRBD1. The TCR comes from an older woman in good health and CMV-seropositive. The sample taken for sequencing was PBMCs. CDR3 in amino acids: CASSQDAGQGYGYTF. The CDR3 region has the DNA TGTGCCAGCAGCCAAGATGCCGGACAGGGCTATGGCTACACCTTC.